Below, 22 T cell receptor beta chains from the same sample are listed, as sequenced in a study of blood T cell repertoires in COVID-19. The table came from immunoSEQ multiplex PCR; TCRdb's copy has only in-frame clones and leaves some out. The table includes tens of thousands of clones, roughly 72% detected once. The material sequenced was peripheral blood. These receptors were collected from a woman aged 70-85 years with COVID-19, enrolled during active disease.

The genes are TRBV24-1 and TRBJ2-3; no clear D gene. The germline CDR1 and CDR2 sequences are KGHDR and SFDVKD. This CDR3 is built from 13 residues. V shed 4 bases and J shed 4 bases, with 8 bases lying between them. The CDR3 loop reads CATSEANADTQYF. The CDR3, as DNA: TGTGCCACCAGTGAAGCGAATGCAGATACGCAGTATTTT.

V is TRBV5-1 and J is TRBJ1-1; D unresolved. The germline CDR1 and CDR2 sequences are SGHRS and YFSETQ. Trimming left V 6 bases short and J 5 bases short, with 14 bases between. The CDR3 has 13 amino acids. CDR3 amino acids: CASMVSGGTEAFF. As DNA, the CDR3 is TGCGCCAGCATGGTGTCAGGAGGGACTGAAGCTTTCTTT.

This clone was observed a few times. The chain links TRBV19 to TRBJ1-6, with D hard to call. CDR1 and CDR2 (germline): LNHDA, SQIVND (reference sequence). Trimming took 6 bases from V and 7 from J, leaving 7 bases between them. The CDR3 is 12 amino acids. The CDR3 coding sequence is TGTGCCAGTAGCTATGAGAATTCACCCCTCCACTTT. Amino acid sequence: CASSYENSPLHF.

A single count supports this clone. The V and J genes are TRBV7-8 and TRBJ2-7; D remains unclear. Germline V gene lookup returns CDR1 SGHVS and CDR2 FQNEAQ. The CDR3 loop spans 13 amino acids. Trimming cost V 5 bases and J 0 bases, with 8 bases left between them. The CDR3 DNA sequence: TGTGCCAGCAGCCGCCGGAGCTCCTACGAGCAGTACTTC. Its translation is CASSRRSSYEQYF.

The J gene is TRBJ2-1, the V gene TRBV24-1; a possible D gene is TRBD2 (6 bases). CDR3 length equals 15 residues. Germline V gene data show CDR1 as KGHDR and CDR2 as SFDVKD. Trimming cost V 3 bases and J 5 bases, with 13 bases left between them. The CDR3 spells CATSDPRRANNEQFF. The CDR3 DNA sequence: TGTGCCACCAGTGATCCCCGGAGGGCCAACAATGAGCAGTTCTTC.

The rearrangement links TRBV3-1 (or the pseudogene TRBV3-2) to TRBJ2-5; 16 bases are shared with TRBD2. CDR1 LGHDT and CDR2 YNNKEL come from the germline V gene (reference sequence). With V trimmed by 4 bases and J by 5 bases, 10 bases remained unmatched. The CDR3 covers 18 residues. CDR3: CASSPTLGTSGGAETQYF. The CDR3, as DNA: TGTGCCAGCAGCCCGACACTCGGGACTAGCGGGGGGGCGGAGACCCAGTACTTC.

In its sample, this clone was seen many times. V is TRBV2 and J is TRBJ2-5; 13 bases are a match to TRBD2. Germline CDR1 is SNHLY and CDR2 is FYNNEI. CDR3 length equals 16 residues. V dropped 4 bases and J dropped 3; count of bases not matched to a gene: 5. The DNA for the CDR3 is TGTGCCAGCAGTGCCGCCGGGACTAGCGGGGAAGAGACCCAGTACTTC. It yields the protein CASSAAGTSGEETQYF.

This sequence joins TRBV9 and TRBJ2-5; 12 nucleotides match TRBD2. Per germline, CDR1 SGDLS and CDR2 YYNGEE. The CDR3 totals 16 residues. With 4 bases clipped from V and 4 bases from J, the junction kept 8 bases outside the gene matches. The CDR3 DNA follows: TGTGCCAGCAGCTCCGACCCGGGACTAGCGGGAGAGACCCAGTACTTC. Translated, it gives CASSSDPGLAGETQYF.

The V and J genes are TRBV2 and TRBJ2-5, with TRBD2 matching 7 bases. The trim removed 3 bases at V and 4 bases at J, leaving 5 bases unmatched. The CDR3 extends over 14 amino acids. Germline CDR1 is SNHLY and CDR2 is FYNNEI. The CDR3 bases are TGTGCCAGCAGTGATTGGGACTACTCAGAGACCCAGTACTTC. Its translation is CASSDWDYSETQYF.

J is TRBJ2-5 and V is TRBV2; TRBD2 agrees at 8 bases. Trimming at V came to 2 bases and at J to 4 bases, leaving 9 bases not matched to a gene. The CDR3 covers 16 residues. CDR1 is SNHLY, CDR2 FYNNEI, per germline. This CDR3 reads CASSERPAGAGETQYF. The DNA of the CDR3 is TGTGCCAGCAGTGAACGGCCAGCGGGAGCAGGAGAGACCCAGTACTTC.

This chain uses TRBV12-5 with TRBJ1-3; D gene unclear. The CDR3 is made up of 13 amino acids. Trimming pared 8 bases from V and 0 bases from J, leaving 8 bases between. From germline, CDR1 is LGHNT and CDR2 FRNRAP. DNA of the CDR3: TGTGCTAGTAGAGGTAACTCTGGAAACACCATATATTTT. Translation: CASRGNSGNTIYF.

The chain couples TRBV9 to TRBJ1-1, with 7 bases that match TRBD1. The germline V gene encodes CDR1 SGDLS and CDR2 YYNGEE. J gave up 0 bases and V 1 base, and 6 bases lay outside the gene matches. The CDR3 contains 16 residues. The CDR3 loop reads CASSVKDRPMNTEAFF. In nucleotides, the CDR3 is TGTGCCAGCAGCGTAAAGGACAGGCCTATGAACACTGAAGCTTTCTTT.

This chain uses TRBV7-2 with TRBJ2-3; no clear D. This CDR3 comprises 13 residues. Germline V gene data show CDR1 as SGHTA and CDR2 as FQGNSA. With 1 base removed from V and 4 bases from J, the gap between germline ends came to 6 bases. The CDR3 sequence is CASSLVSADTQYF. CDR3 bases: TGTGCCAGCAGCTTAGTGTCAGCAGATACGCAGTATTTT.

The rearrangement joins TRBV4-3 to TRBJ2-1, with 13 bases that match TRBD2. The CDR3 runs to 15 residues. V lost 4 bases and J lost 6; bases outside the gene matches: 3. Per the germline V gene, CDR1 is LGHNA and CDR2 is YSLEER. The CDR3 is CASSPGTSGTNEQFF. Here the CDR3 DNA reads TGCGCCAGCAGCCCCGGGACTAGCGGGACCAATGAGCAGTTCTTC.

CDR3 in amino acids: CASSYSTDGYTF. Written as DNA, the CDR3 is TGTGCCAGCAGTTACTCGACAGACGGCTACACCTTC. The V gene is TRBV6-5, the J gene TRBJ1-2; D is perhaps TRBD1 (5 bases). Trimming shortened V by 0 bases and J by 8 bases, and 7 bases separated the two germline ends. CDR3 length: 12 residues. Germline V gene sequence: CDR1 MNHEY, CDR2 SVGAGI.

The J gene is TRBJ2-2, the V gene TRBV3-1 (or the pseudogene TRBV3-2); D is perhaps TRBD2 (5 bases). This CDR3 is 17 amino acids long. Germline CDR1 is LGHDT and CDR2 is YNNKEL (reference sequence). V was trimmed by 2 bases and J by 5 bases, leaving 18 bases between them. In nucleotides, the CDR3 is TGTGCCAGCAGCCAACCTTCCGGACTCGGGGTAACCGGGGAGCTGTTTTTT. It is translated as CASSQPSGLGVTGELFF.

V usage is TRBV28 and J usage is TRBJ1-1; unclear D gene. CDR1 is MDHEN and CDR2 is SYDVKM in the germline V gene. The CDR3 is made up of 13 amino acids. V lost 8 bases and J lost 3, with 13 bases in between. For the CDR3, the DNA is TGTGCCAGCCTAACCGGCAGCGACACTGAAGCTTTCTTT. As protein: CASLTGSDTEAFF. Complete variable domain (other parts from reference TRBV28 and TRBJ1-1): DVKVTQSSRYLVKRTGEKVFLECVQDMDHENMFWYRQDPGLGLRLIYFSYDVKMKEKGDIPEGYSVSREKKERFSLILESASTNQTSMYLCASLTGSDTEAFFGQGTRLTVV.

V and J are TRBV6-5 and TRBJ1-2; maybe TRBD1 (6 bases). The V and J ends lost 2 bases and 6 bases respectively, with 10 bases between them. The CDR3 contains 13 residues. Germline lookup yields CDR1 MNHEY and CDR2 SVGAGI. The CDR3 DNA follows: TGTGCCAGCAGTTACATTGCAGGGGATGGCTACACCTTC. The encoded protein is CASSYIAGDGYTF.

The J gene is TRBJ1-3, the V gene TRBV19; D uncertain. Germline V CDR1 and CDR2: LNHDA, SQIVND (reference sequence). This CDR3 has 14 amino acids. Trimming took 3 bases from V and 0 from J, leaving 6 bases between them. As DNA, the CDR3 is TGTGCCAGTAGTATGCGGGACTCTGGAAACACCATATATTTT. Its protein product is CASSMRDSGNTIYF.

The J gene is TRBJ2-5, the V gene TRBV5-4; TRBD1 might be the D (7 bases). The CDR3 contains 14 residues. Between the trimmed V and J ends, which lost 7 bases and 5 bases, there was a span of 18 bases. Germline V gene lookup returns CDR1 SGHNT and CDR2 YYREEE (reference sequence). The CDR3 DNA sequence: TGTGCCAGCGGAAAAGGGGGCGGGATGGAGACCCAGTACTTC. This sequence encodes CASGKGGGMETQYF.

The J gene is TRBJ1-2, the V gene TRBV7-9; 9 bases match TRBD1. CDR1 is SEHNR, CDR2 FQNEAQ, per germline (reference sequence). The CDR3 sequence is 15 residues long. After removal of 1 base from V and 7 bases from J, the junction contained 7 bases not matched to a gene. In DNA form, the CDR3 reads TGTGCCAGCAGCTTAGTTGGACAGGGGTTGTCTGGCTACACCTTC. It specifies CASSLVGQGLSGYTF. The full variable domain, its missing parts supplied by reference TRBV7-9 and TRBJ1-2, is DTGVSQNPRHKITKRGQNVTFRCDPISEHNRLYWYRQTLGQGPEFLTYFQNEAQLEKSRLLSDRFSAERPKGSFSTLEIQRTEQGDSAMYLCASSLVGQGLSGYTFGSGTRLTVV.

The CDR3 loop is CASSRRTAPGLAASRGTGELFF. DNA for the CDR3: TGTGCCAGCAGCCGGAGGACAGCGCCGGGACTAGCGGCATCCCGGGGCACCGGGGAGCTGTTTTTT. The V call is TRBV9, the J call TRBJ2-2, with 11 bases aligning to TRBD2. In germline, CDR1 is SGDLS, CDR2 YYNGEE. The J segment lost 4 bases and the V segment lost 4 bases, leaving 24 bases of the junction unmatched. This CDR3 region has 22 residues. Full variable domain (missing parts from reference TRBV9 and TRBJ2-2): DSGVTQTPKHLITATGQRVTLRCSPRSGDLSVYWYQQSLDQGLQFLIQYYNGEERAKGNILERFSAQQFPDLHSELNLSSLELGDSALYFCASSRRTAPGLAASRGTGELFFGEGSRLTVL.